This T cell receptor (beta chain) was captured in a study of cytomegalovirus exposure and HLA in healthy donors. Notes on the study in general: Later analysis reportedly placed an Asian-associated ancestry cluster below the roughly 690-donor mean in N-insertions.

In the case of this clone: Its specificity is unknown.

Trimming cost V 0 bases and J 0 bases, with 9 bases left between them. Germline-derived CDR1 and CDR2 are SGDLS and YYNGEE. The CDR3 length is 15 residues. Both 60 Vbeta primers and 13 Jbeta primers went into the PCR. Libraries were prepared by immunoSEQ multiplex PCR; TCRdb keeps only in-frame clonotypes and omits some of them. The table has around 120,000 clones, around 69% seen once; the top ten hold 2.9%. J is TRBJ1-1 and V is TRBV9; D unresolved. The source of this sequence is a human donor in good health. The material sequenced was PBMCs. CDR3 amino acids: CASSVGAIMNTEAFF. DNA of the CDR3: TGTGCCAGCAGCGTAGGGGCCATCATGAACACTGAAGCTTTCTTT.